Presented here are 10 T cell receptor beta chains from one specimen sequenced in a study of CD8+ T cells in alopecia areata. Treatment: oral pan-JAK inhibitor, 5-10 mg twice daily. cDNA reverse transcribed from extracted RNA served as the sequencing template. TCRdb's copy holds only in-frame clones and misses some; the assay was immunoSEQ multiplex PCR. The table records over 250,000 clones, approximately 60% of them present only once. This sample comprised CD4+ T cells sorted from blood, obtained between weeks 51 and 54, from a patient treated with tofacitinib. The source of these receptors is a human donor with alopecia areata.

V usage is TRBV5-1 and J usage is TRBJ2-1; a weak D match, TRBD1 (6 bases). CDR3 length: 14 amino acids. CDR1 and CDR2 from the germline V gene are SGHRS and YFSETQ. Trimming took 2 bases from V and 6 from J, leaving 12 bases between them. The CDR3 loop reads CASSFAGTFNEQFF. CDR3 DNA: TGCGCCAGCAGCTTTGCAGGGACATTCAATGAGCAGTTCTTC.

This clone showed up just once. CDR3 sequence (DNA): TGTGCCAGCAGATCCGGACAGGGGCATATTAATTCACCCCTCCACTTT. Translating it yields CASRSGQGHINSPLHF. The chain joins TRBV5-6 to TRBJ1-6, with 9 bases identical to TRBD1. Trimming at V came to 5 bases and at J to 6 bases, leaving 9 bases not matched to a gene. Germline V gives CDR1 SGHDT, CDR2 YYEEEE. The CDR3 is made up of 16 amino acids.

The chain links TRBV5-1 to TRBJ2-2; weak D call: TRBD2 (5 bases). The V end was cut by 2 bases, the J end by 10 bases, with 18 bases between. CDR1 and CDR2 from the germline V gene are SGHRS and YFSETQ. CDR3 length: 15 amino acids. The CDR3 DNA sequence: TGCGCCAGCAGCTTCATTGGGCCCGGGGTCACGGAGCTGTTTTTT. It encodes CASSFIGPGVTELFF.

Remarks on this clone: The sample holds other DNA sequences that translate to the same CDR3. The gene calls are TRBV20-1 and TRBJ2-3; no reliable D call. Germline V gives CDR1 DFQATT, CDR2 SNEGSKA (reference sequence). Deletions cut 1 base from V and 3 bases from J, with 2 bases between. This CDR3 contains 11 residues. In DNA form, the CDR3 reads TGCAGTGCTAGAGCTACAGATACGCAGTATTTT. This gives the protein CSARATDTQYF.

This clone was seen a handful of times. The gene calls are TRBV18 and TRBJ2-7; D is undetermined. The CDR3 covers 13 residues. Germline assignment: CDR1 KGHSH and CDR2 LQKENI. Trimming removed 2 bases from V and 0 bases from J, with 5 bases in between. CDR3 region: CASSPTDSYEQYF. CDR3 in DNA: TGTGCCAGCTCACCAACAGACTCCTACGAGCAGTACTTC.

This clone has more than one count but fewer than ten. The chain is built from TRBV7-9 and TRBJ2-1; D is unclear. CDR1 is SEHNR and CDR2 is FQNEAQ in the germline V gene (reference sequence). Trimming removed 5 bases from V and 8 bases from J, with 13 bases in between. This CDR3 is built from 13 residues. For the CDR3, the DNA is TGTGCCAGCAGCCCTCTGGCAGGACATGAGCAGTTCTTC. It codes for CASSPLAGHEQFF.

This clone was counted between two and nine times. The same CDR3 also results from other DNA sequences found in this sample. The chain uses TRBV9 and TRBJ1-1; 7 bases fit TRBD1. The CDR3 length is 13 residues. V dropped 4 bases and J dropped 3; count of bases not matched to a gene: 3. The germline V gene has CDR1 SGDLS and CDR2 YYNGEE. The DNA for the CDR3 is TGTGCCAGCAGCACCGGACAGGACACTGAAGCTTTCTTT. Translation: CASSTGQDTEAFF.

The table lists this clone with a few counts. The V call is TRBV29-1, the J call TRBJ2-5, with D unresolved. CDR3 length: 10 residues. Germline loops: CDR1 SQVTM, CDR2 ANQGSEA. Trimming stripped 2 bases from V and 7 bases from J, with 5 bases between. CDR3 loop: CSVETGTQYF. In nucleotides, the CDR3 is TGCAGCGTTGAAACTGGGACCCAGTACTTC.

The chain carries TRBV29-1 and TRBJ1-5; D remains unclear. Germline lookup yields CDR1 SQVTM and CDR2 ANQGSEA. The V end lost 3 bases, the J end lost 3 bases, and 9 bases lay between the germline ends. The CDR3 totals 13 residues. The CDR3 DNA reads as TGCAGCGTTGATGTTCAGCCCAATCAGCCCCAGCATTTT. As protein: CSVDVQPNQPQHF.

The chain recombines TRBV6-5 with TRBJ2-5, with D possibly being TRBD1 (5 bases). Germline V lookup: CDR1 MNHEY, CDR2 SVGAGI. V lost 6 bases, J lost 5 bases, and 13 bases lay in between. There are 13 residues in the CDR3. The CDR3 coding sequence is TGTGCCAGCAGCTTAAGGGGATGGGAGACCCAGTACTTC. Amino acid sequence: CASSLRGWETQYF.